Listed here are 32 T cell receptor beta chains from one sample, sequenced in a study of early T cells in non-severe SARS-CoV-2 infection. TCRdb fed the 5' RACE reads into MiXCR, producing one record per CDR3 protein. The data hold about 36,000 distinct CDR3 sequences, with roughly 6.8% observed a single time. The sequenced sample was whole blood, obtained at baseline. All receptors come from an adult who was a healthcare worker with PCR-confirmed SARS-CoV-2 infection or an uninfected control (not recorded which).

In its sample, this clonotype was seen many times. The chain employs TRBV3-1 and TRBJ2-7; D possibly matches TRBD1 or TRBD2 (5 bases each). The CDR3 consists of 13 residues. V dropped 2 bases and J dropped 4 bases, with 9 bases sitting between them. Germline V gene data show CDR1 as LGHDT and CDR2 as YNNKEL (reference sequence). The CDR3 DNA reads as TGTGCCAGCAGCCAACGGGGCTTGTACGAGCAGTACTTC. This codes for CASSQRGLYEQYF.

Ten or more counts support this clonotype. This chain uses TRBV5-1 with TRBJ1-2; 8 bases are a match to TRBD1. Per the germline V gene, CDR1 is SGHRS and CDR2 is YFSETQ. V shed 4 bases, J shed 4 bases, and the junction held 12 bases outside the gene matches. This CDR3 region has 16 residues. CDR3 residues: CASSPLDRAGLYGYTF. Here the CDR3 DNA reads TGCGCCAGCAGCCCGTTGGACAGGGCGGGCCTCTATGGCTACACCTTC.

The DNA for the CDR3 is TGTGCCAGCAGGATTCGGTTTTTCGATTCACCCCTCCACTTT. As protein: CASRIRFFDSPLHF. The chain carries TRBV6-6 and TRBJ1-6, with D unclear. The V end lost 6 bases, the J end lost 8 bases, and 14 bases lay between the germline ends. Germline loops: CDR1 MNHNY, CDR2 SVGAGI (reference sequence). This CDR3 has 14 amino acids.

The chain is built from TRBV29-1 and TRBJ2-1; TRBD2 is a possible D gene (6 bases). V shed 8 bases and J shed 9 bases, with 23 bases lying between them. Germline CDR1 and CDR2: SQVTM and ANQGSEA. CDR3 length: 14 residues. The CDR3 DNA sequence: TGCAGCCATTCGGGCCTAGCTCAGCGGGCTGAGCAGTTCTTC. This sequence encodes CSHSGLAQRAEQFF.

This clonotype is medium-sized by share. The chain couples TRBV6-5 to TRBJ2-7; D is undetermined. V lost 6 bases and J lost 3, with 12 bases in between. The germline CDR1 and CDR2 sequences are MNHEY and SVGAGI. The CDR3 is made up of 13 amino acids. The CDR3 spells CASRRTYHYEQYF. The CDR3 DNA is TGTGCCAGCAGAAGGACCTATCACTACGAGCAGTACTTC.

This clonotype appeared many times. The chain joins TRBV6-6 to TRBJ2-4; a possible D gene is TRBD2 (6 bases). Germline values: CDR1 MNHNY, CDR2 SVGAGI (reference sequence). Trimming took 7 bases from V and 2 from J, leaving 18 bases between them. The CDR3 extends over 16 amino acids. CDR3 nucleotide sequence: TGTGCCAGCAACCCGGGACTGGTGGTTTCCAAAAACATTCAGTACTTC. This sequence encodes CASNPGLVVSKNIQYF.

The CDR3 DNA follows: TGTGCCAGCAGTTTAAATGGGTCCCCCAGGGAGACCCAGTACTTC. Its protein is CASSLNGSPRETQYF. The genes are TRBV27 and TRBJ2-5; D uncertain. Germline V lookup: CDR1 MNHEY, CDR2 SMNVEV (reference sequence). CDR3 length: 15 amino acids. Trimming pared 2 bases from V and 5 bases from J, leaving 15 bases between.

There are many counts of this clonotype. This sequence joins TRBV20-1 and TRBJ2-7; tentatively, D is TRBD2 (5 bases). Germline lookup yields CDR1 DFQATT and CDR2 SNEGSKA (reference sequence). V was shortened by 3 bases and J by 5 bases, with 14 bases between the two germline ends. The CDR3 is made up of 13 amino acids. The CDR3 reads CSASAVPGNEQYF. CDR3 nucleotide sequence: TGCAGTGCTAGCGCAGTTCCCGGGAACGAGCAGTACTTC.

The chain links TRBV12-3 or TRBV12-4 to TRBJ2-1; TRBD2 matches at 12 bases. CDR3 size: 15 residues. J was trimmed by 7 bases and V by 5 bases; bases with no gene match: 6. This CDR3 is CASSRTSGRLNEQFF. The CDR3 region has the DNA TGTGCCAGCAGTCGTACTAGCGGGAGGCTGAATGAGCAGTTCTTC.

This clonotype was seen at least ten times. V is TRBV10-2 and J is TRBJ1-6; D is possibly TRBD1 (5 bases). Per germline, CDR1 WSHSY and CDR2 SAAADI. Between the trimmed V and J ends, which lost 2 bases and 1 base, there was a span of 9 bases. The CDR3 has 16 amino acids. The CDR3: CASSEARDSYNSPLHF. DNA of the CDR3: TGCGCCAGCAGTGAGGCCAGGGATTCCTATAATTCACCCCTCCACTTT.

This chain uses TRBV28 with TRBJ2-2; D gene ambiguous. The germline V gene has CDR1 MDHEN and CDR2 SYDVKM. This CDR3 has 12 amino acids. The V end was cut by 7 bases, the J end by 5 bases, with 8 bases between. As DNA, the CDR3 is TGTGCCAGCACCGTGAGAACCGGGGAGCTGTTTTTT. Its translation: CASTVRTGELFF.

There are many counts of this clonotype. The chain couples TRBV30 to TRBJ2-2; D perhaps matches TRBD1 (5 bases). The V and J ends lost 3 bases and 6 bases respectively, with 14 bases between them. The CDR3 is 14 amino acids. Germline V lookup: CDR1 GTSNPN, CDR2 SVGIG (reference sequence). The DNA for the CDR3 is TGTGCCTGGAGCGGGCAGGGATACGCCGGGGAGCTGTTTTTT. Its translation: CAWSGQGYAGELFF.

The sample holds many counts of this clonotype. The V and J genes are TRBV19 and TRBJ2-7; 13 nucleotides line up with TRBD2. The V gene's germline CDR1 is LNHDA and CDR2 SQIVND (reference sequence). This CDR3 is built from 14 residues. The ends lost 6 bases at V and 6 bases at J; junction bases unmatched: 5. The CDR3 protein is CASSYGLAGVEQYF. The CDR3 region has the DNA TGTGCCAGTAGCTATGGACTAGCGGGAGTCGAGCAGTACTTC.

This clonotype was detected ten times or more. The chain employs TRBV30 and TRBJ2-7; 9 positions agree with TRBD1. The V gene end was trimmed by 6 bases and the J gene end by 7 bases; junction bases not matched to a gene: 16. Germline assignment: CDR1 GTSNPN and CDR2 SVGIG (reference sequence). The CDR3 totals 15 residues. The CDR3 coding sequence is TGTGCCTGCCACCGTGCGGGACAGGGCCCCCAAGAGCAGTACTTC. Its translation: CACHRAGQGPQEQYF.

In the case of this clonotype: This clone may be a read error of a much larger clone one base away. The rearrangement links TRBV3-1 to TRBJ2-3; D is undetermined. This CDR3 spans 12 amino acids. Per the germline V gene, CDR1 is LGHDT and CDR2 is YNNKEL (reference sequence). Between the trimmed V and J ends, which lost 5 bases and 4 bases, there was a span of 7 bases. The CDR3 here is CASSTTADTQYF. The CDR3 DNA reads TGTGCCAGCAGCACGACGGCAGATACGCAGTATTTT.

The chain combines TRBV30 with TRBJ2-7, with 9 bases that match TRBD1. The CDR3 spans 17 residues. The junction had 15 bases not matched to a gene; V was cut back by 2 bases and J by 4 bases. CDR1 is GTSNPN and CDR2 is SVGIG in the germline V gene (reference sequence). The CDR3 nucleotides are TGTGCCTGGAGTATCAAATATCCGGGACAGGGAAGGTACGAGCAGTACTTC. Protein: CAWSIKYPGQGRYEQYF.

This clonotype was seen repeatedly, ten times or more. The chain employs TRBV30 and TRBJ1-1; tentative D call: TRBD1 (6 bases). Trimming removed 4 bases at V and 0 bases at J, with 12 bases between. Looked up from germline, CDR1 is GTSNPN and CDR2 is SVGIG (reference sequence). The CDR3 is 14 amino acids. CDR3 region: CAWTGGRLNTEAFF. The CDR3 DNA reads as TGTGCCTGGACGGGGGGCCGACTGAACACTGAAGCTTTCTTT.

The table lists this clonotype with many counts. The chain has TRBV5-1 and TRBJ2-7; D could derive from TRBD1 or TRBD2 (6 bases each). The V and J ends lost 0 bases and 5 bases respectively, with 12 bases between them. The CDR3 runs 14 residues. The germline gives CDR1 SGHRS, CDR2 YFSETQ. CDR3 region: CASSLEQGRNEQYF. In DNA, the CDR3 is TGCGCCAGCAGCTTGGAGCAGGGGAGGAACGAGCAGTACTTC.

This clonotype was picked up many times. The V and J genes are TRBV29-1 and TRBJ1-2; D is unclear. Looked up from germline, CDR1 is SQVTM and CDR2 is ANQGSEA. V lost 0 bases and J 4 bases, leaving 9 bases between the germline ends. There are 13 residues in the CDR3. CDR3 in amino acids: CSVEDLAGYGYTF. CDR3 DNA: TGCAGCGTTGAAGATCTGGCGGGCTATGGCTACACCTTC.

This clonotype was recorded many times. One junction end does not reproduce the germline sequence, and a read error may be involved. V and J are TRBV28 and TRBJ1-1, with D unclear. CDR3 size: 12 residues. Per germline, CDR1 MDHEN and CDR2 SYDVKM. DNA of the CDR3: TGTGTCAGCACAACTGGAACTCGTGAAGCTTTCTTT. Protein: CVSTTGTREAFF.

The chain couples TRBV7-2 to TRBJ1-3; D call uncertain. The V end lost 4 bases, the J end lost 3 bases, and 13 bases lay between the germline ends. The CDR3 covers 15 residues. Germline V gene lookup returns CDR1 SGHTA and CDR2 FQGNSA. The CDR3: CASSSVSSGGNTIYF. CDR3 bases: TGTGCCAGCAGCTCCGTGTCGTCGGGTGGAAACACCATATATTTT.

This clonotype was counted many times. The chain has TRBV30 and TRBJ2-7, with 11 positions matching TRBD1. J lost 3 bases, V lost 3 bases, and 4 bases had no gene match. Germline CDR1 is GTSNPN and CDR2 is SVGIG (reference sequence). The CDR3 totals 14 residues. CDR3: CAWSWGTGGYEQYF. The CDR3, as DNA: TGTGCCTGGAGCTGGGGGACAGGGGGCTACGAGCAGTACTTC.

This clonotype was observed at least ten times. This sequence joins TRBV4-1 and TRBJ1-5; D gene unclear. The CDR3 runs 14 residues. Germline V gives CDR1 MGHRA, CDR2 YSYEKL. The ends were cut back, 0 bases at V and 6 bases at J, with 9 bases in the middle. The CDR3 DNA sequence: TGCGCCAGCAGCCAAGATTACCGGGGTCAGCCCCAGCATTTT. This codes for CASSQDYRGQPQHF.

This clonotype was observed many times. The chain uses TRBV7-9 and TRBJ2-2, with unresolved D. V was trimmed by 3 bases and J by 5 bases, leaving 4 bases between them. The CDR3 contains 12 residues. CDR1 SEHNR and CDR2 FQNEAQ come from the germline V gene (reference sequence). The CDR3 loop is CASSFVTGELFF. Written as DNA, the CDR3 is TGTGCCAGCAGCTTCGTTACCGGGGAGCTGTTTTTT.

V and J are TRBV6-2 or TRBV6-3 and TRBJ1-2; tentative D call: TRBD1 (6 bases). This CDR3 region has 16 residues. The germline V and J ends were trimmed by 6 bases and 4 bases, with 21 bases remaining between them. Germline loops: CDR1 MNHEY, CDR2 SVGEGT. The CDR3 DNA reads TGTGCCAGCAGCTACGACAGGCGAGCAGTCCTCTATGGCTACACCTTC. This encodes CASSYDRRAVLYGYTF.

This clonotype was counted a few times. CDR3 nucleotides: TGTGCCAGCAGCGGGACATACCACGAGCAGTACTTC. This codes for CASSGTYHEQYF. This sequence joins TRBV6-5 and TRBJ2-7; maybe TRBD1 (6 bases). Per the germline V gene, CDR1 is MNHEY and CDR2 is SVGAGI. V lost 6 bases to trimming and J lost 5 bases, with 11 bases between them. The CDR3 sequence is 12 residues long.

The chain links TRBV28 to TRBJ2-7, with TRBD2 matching 11 bases. CDR3 length equals 15 residues. V was pared by 3 bases and J by 3 bases, with 4 bases of the junction left unmatched. Looked up from germline, CDR1 is MDHEN and CDR2 is SYDVKM. The CDR3 spells CASSFTGTSGYEQYF. CDR3 nucleotides: TGTGCCAGCAGTTTCACGGGGACTAGCGGCTACGAGCAGTACTTC.

In this sample, this clonotype turned up a few times. This chain links TRBV20-1 with TRBJ2-1, with TRBD2 matching 10 bases. V lost 2 bases to trimming and J lost 4 bases; unmatched junction nucleotides: 8. Germline loops: CDR1 DFQATT, CDR2 SNEGSKA (reference sequence). The CDR3 sequence is 16 residues long. CDR3 coding DNA: TGCAGTGCTAGAAGGGCTAGCGGGAGTACATACAATGAGCAGTTCTTC. It specifies CSARRASGSTYNEQFF.

The gene calls are TRBV7-6 and TRBJ1-3, with D unresolved. Trimming took off 3 bases at V and 0 bases at J, with 18 bases between the two ends. The CDR3 is 18 residues long. Germline V gene lookup returns CDR1 SGHVS and CDR2 FNYEAQ. CDR3 in amino acids: CASSFSTIGPGSGNTIYF. The CDR3 nucleotides are TGTGCCAGCAGCTTTTCTACAATCGGTCCAGGCTCTGGAAACACCATATATTTT.

This clonotype was recorded a few times. The chain links TRBV6-5 to TRBJ2-3, with D tentatively TRBD1 or TRBD2 (5 bases each). The CDR3 totals 16 residues. Trimming shortened V by 0 bases and J by 0 bases, and 10 bases separated the two germline ends. Germline CDR1 reads MNHEY; CDR2 reads SVGAGI. The CDR3 reads CASSYSPGLSTDTQYF. CDR3 nucleotides: TGTGCCAGCAGTTACTCACCGGGGCTTAGCACAGATACGCAGTATTTT.

This clonotype appeared many times. This chain joins TRBV4-3 and TRBJ2-3; 9 nucleotides line up with TRBD1. V lost 3 bases to trimming and J lost 5 bases; unmatched junction nucleotides: 12. There are 17 residues in the CDR3. Germline V gene sequence: CDR1 LGHNA, CDR2 YSLEER. In nucleotides, the CDR3 is TGCGCCAGCAGCCATCTTCGGCCGGGACAGGGCGGAGATACGCAGTATTTT. Protein sequence: CASSHLRPGQGGDTQYF.

This clonotype was counted many times. This chain joins TRBV4-1 and TRBJ1-3; weak D call: TRBD1 (5 bases). The V and J ends lost 4 bases and 8 bases respectively, with 18 bases between them. Germline CDR1 and CDR2: MGHRA and YSYEKL. CDR3 length equals 15 residues. The CDR3 DNA sequence: TGCGCCAGCAGCCCTATAGGAGGGGTTGGGGACACCATATATTTT. This sequence encodes CASSPIGGVGDTIYF.